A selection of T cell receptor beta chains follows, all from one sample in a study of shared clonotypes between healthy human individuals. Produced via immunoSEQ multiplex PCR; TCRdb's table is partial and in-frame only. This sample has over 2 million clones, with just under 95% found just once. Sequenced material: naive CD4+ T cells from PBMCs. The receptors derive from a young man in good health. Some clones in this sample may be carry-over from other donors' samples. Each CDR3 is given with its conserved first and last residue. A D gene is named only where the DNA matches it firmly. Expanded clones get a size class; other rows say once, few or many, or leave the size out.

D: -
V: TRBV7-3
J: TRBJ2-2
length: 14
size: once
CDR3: CASRTEMGTGELFF
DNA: TGTGCCAGCAGGACCGAGATGGGGACCGGGGAGCTGTTTTTT

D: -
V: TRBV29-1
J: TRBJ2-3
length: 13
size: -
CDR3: CSVAWRNTDTQYF
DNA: TGCAGCGTTGCATGGCGGAACACAGATACGCAGTATTTT

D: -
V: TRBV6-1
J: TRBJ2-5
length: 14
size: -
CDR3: CASSPPRDFETQYF
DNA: TGTGCCAGCAGTCCCCCCAGGGACTTTGAGACCCAGTACTTC

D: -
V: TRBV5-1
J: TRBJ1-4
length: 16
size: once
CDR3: CASSEDVGFLNEKLFF
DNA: TGCGCCAGCAGCGAGGATGTCGGGTTCCTTAATGAAAAACTGTTTTTT

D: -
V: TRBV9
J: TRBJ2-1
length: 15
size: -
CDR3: CASSPQGHSYNEQFF
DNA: TGTGCCAGCAGCCCGCAGGGTCACTCCTACAATGAGCAGTTCTTC

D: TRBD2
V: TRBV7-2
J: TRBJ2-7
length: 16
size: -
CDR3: CASRNGLAAVGYEQYF
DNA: TGTGCCAGCAGGAATGGACTAGCGGCAGTGGGTTACGAGCAGTACTTC

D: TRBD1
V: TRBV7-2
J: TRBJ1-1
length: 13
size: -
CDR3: CASSLEGQLEAFF
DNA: TGTGCCAGCAGCTTAGAGGGACAGCTTGAAGCTTTCTTT

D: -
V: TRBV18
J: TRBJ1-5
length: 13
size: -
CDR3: CASSPYKDQPQHF
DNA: TGTGCCAGCTCACCATATAAAGATCAGCCCCAGCATTTT

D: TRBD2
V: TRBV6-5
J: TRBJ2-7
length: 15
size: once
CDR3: CASSYGAGSPYEQYF
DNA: TGTGCCAGCAGTTACGGAGCGGGATCTCCCTACGAGCAGTACTTC

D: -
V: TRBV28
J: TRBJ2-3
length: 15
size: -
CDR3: CASQSTGRGTDTQYF
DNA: TGTGCCAGCCAATCGACAGGAAGAGGTACAGATACGCAGTATTTT

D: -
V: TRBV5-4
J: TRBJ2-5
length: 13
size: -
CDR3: CASSLARAETQYF
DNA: TGTGCCAGCAGCTTGGCTAGGGCGGAGACCCAGTACTTC

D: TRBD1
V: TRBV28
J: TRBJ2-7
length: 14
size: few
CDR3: CASKGQGARYEQYF
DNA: TGTGCCAGCAAGGGACAGGGGGCGCGTTACGAGCAGTACTTC

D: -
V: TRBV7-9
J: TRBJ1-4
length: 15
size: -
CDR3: CASSLGESEGEKLFF
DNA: TGTGCCAGCAGCTTAGGGGAGTCCGAAGGTGAAAAACTGTTTTTT

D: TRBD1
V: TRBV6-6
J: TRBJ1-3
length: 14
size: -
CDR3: CASSYTGAGNTIYF
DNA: TGTGCCAGCAGTTACACAGGGGCTGGAAACACCATATATTTT

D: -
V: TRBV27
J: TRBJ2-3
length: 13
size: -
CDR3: CASNLKPGDTQYF
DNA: TGTGCCAGCAACCTAAAGCCGGGTGATACGCAGTATTTT

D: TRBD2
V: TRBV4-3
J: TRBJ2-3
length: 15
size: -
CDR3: CASSRRSGRTDTQYF
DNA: TGCGCCAGCAGCCGTCGAAGCGGGAGGACAGATACGCAGTATTTT

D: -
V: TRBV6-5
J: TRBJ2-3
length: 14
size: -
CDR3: CATLAWLDTDTQYF
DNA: TGTGCCACTCTCGCTTGGCTAGACACAGATACGCAGTATTTT

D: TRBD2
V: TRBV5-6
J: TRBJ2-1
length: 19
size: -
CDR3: CASSSGEAGGPVGLNEQFF
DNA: TGTGCCAGCAGCTCGGGGGAAGCGGGAGGGCCTGTAGGGCTTAATGAGCAGTTCTTC

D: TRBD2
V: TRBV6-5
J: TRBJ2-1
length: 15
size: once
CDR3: CASSRSGGTYNEQFF
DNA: TGTGCCAGCAGCCGTAGCGGGGGAACATACAATGAGCAGTTCTTC

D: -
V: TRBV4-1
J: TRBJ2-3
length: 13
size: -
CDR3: CASSQSGVDTQYF
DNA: TGCGCCAGCAGCCAATCAGGGGTCGATACGCAGTATTTT

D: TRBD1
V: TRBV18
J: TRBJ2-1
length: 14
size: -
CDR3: CASSPPGQGNEQFF
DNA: TGTGCCAGCTCACCTCCGGGACAGGGCAATGAGCAGTTCTTC

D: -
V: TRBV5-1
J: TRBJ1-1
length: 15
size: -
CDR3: CASSSYEGMDTEAFF
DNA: TGCGCCAGCAGCTCCTATGAGGGTATGGACACTGAAGCTTTCTTT

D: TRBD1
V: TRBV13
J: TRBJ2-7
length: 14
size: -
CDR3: CASSPGTGGYEQYF
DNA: TGTGCCAGCAGCCCCGGGACAGGGGGCTACGAGCAGTACTTC

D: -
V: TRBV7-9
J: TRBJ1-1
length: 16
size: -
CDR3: CASTSGYIKWDTEAFF
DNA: TGTGCCAGCACCTCTGGGTACATAAAGTGGGACACTGAAGCTTTCTTT

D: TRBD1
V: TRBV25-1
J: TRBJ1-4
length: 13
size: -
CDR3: CASSRGLGEKLFF
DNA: TGTGCCAGCAGTAGGGGGCTGGGGGAAAAACTGTTTTTT

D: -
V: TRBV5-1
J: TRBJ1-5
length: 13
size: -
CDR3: CASSLQGGQPQHF
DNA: TGCGCCAGCAGCTTGCAGGGCGGACAGCCCCAGCATTTT

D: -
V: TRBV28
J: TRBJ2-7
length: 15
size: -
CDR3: CASSLSTGRADEQYF
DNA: TGTGCCAGCAGTTTATCCACAGGGAGAGCGGACGAGCAGTACTTC

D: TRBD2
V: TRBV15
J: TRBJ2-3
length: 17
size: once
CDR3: CATSRDLGRGSTDTQYF
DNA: TGTGCCACCAGCAGAGATCTAGGGCGGGGGAGCACAGATACGCAGTATTTT

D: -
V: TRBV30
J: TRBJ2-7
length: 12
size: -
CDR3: CAWSGDTYEQYF
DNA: TGTGCCTGGAGTGGGGACACCTACGAGCAGTACTTC

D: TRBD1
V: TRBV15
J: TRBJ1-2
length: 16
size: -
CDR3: CATSSNRDRGLGGYTF
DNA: TGTGCCACCAGCAGTAACCGGGACAGGGGGCTGGGGGGCTACACCTTC

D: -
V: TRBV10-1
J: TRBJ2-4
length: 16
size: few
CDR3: CASSECRELAKNIQYF
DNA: TGCGCCAGCAGTGAGTGTAGAGAACTAGCCAAAAACATTCAGTACTTC

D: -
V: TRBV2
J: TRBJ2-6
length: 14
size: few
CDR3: CASSESSGANVLTF
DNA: TGTGCCAGCAGTGAAAGCTCTGGGGCCAACGTCCTGACTTTC

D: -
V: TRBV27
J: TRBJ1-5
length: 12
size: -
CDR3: CASSGWGQPQHF
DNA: TGTGCCAGCAGCGGCTGGGGTCAGCCCCAGCATTTT

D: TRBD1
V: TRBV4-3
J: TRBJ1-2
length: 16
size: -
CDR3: CASSQDGQGWNYGYTF
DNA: TGCGCCAGCAGCCAAGACGGACAGGGGTGGAACTATGGCTACACCTTC

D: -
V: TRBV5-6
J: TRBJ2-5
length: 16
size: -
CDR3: CASSSWVAPGGETQYF
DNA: TGTGCCAGCAGTTCCTGGGTCGCTCCAGGAGGAGAGACCCAGTACTTC

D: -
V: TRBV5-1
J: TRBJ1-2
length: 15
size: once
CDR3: CASSTGSTGRYGYTF
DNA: TGCGCCAGCAGCACCGGATCAACGGGGCGCTATGGCTACACCTTC

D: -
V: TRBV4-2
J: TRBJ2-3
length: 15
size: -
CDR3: CASSQEGGPLSAQYF
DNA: TGTGCCAGCAGCCAAGAGGGCGGACCGCTCTCGGCGCAGTATTTT

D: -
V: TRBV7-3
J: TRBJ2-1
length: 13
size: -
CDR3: CASSPGSNNEQFF
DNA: TGTGCCAGCAGCCCAGGATCCAACAATGAGCAGTTCTTC

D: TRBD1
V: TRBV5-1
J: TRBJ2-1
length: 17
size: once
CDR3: CASSRTGGAGSYNEQFF
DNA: TGCGCCAGCAGTCGCACAGGGGGCGCGGGTTCCTACAATGAGCAGTTCTTC

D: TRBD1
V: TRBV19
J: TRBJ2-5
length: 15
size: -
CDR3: CASSIEGTGTGTQYF
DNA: TGTGCCAGTAGTATAGAGGGGACAGGCACGGGGACCCAGTACTTC

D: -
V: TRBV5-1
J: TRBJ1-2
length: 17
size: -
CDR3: CASSLRAEPVRGYGYTF
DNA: TGCGCCAGCAGCTTGCGGGCGGAACCCGTGCGGGGCTATGGCTACACCTTC

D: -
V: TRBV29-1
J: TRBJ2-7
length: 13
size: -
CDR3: CSVGGRANYEQHF
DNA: TGCAGCGTTGGGGGCAGGGCGAACTACGAGCAGCACTTC

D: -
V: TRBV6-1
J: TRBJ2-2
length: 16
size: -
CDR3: CASSEQQGTNTGELFF
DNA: TGTGCCAGCAGTGAACAGCAGGGAACGAACACCGGGGAGCTGTTTTTT

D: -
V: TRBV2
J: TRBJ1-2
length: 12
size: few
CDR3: CASSVGAYGYTF
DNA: TGTGCCAGCAGTGTGGGGGCTTATGGCTACACCTTC

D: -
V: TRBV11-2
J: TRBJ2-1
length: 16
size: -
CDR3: CASSYFRVGVGNEQFF
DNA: TGTGCCAGCAGCTACTTCCGCGTGGGTGTCGGCAATGAGCAGTTCTTC

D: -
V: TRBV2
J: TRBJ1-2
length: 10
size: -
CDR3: CASSEKGGNF
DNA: TGTGCCAGCAGTGAAAAGGGGGGCAACTTC

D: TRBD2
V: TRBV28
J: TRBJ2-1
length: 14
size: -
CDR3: CASSGGSGGNEQFF
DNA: TGTGCCAGCAGTGGCGGGAGTGGAGGCAATGAGCAGTTCTTC

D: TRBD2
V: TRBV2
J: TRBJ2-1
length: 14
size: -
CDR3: CASSREVAGAEQFF
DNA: TGTGCCAGCAGTCGAGAGGTAGCGGGGGCTGAGCAGTTCTTC

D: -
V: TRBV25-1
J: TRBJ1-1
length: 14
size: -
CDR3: CASRENLVNTEAFF
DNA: TGTGCCAGCAGAGAAAATCTTGTTAACACTGAAGCTTTCTTT

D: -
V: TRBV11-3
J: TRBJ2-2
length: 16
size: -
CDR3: CASSSGGGSNTGELFF
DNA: TGTGCCAGCAGCTCGGGAGGGGGCAGTAACACCGGGGAGCTGTTTTTT

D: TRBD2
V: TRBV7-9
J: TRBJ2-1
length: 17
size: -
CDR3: CASSSDAGTRSSNEQFF
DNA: TGTGCCAGCAGCTCTGATGCCGGGACTAGAAGTTCCAATGAGCAGTTCTTC

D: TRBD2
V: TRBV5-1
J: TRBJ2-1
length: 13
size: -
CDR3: CATKGGEDNEQFF
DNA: TGCGCCACCAAGGGAGGGGAGGACAATGAGCAGTTCTTC

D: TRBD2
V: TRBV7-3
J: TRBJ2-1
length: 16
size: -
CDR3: CASSKRAGVPVNEQFF
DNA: TGTGCCAGCAGCAAAAGGGCGGGAGTCCCCGTCAATGAGCAGTTCTTC

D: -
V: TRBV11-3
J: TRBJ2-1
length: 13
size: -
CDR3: CASSLGGRIEQFF
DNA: TGTGCCAGCAGCTTAGGGGGACGTATTGAGCAGTTCTTC

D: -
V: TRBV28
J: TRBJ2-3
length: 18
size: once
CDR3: CASSFVAFMKGGTDTQYF
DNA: TGTGCCAGCAGTTTCGTTGCCTTCATGAAGGGAGGCACAGATACGCAGTATTTT